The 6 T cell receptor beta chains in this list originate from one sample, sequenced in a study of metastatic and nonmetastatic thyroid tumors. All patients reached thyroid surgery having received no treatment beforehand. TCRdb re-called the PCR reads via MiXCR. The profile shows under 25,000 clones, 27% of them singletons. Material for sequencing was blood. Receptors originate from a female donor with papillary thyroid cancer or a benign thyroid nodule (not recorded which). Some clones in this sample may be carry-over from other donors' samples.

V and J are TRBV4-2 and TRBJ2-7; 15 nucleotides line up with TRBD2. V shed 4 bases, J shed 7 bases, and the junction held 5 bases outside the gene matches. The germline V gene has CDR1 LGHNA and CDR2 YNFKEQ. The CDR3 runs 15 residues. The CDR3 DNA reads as TGTGCCAGCAGCCTCGGACTAGCGGGAGGGGGAGAGCAGTACTTC. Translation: CASSLGLAGGGEQYF.

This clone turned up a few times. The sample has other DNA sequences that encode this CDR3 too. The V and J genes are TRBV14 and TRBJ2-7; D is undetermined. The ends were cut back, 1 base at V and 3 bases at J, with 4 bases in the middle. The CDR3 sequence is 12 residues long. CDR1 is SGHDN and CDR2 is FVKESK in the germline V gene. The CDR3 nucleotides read TGTGCCAGCAGCCAAGGGGGCTACGAGCAGTACTTC. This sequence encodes CASSQGGYEQYF.

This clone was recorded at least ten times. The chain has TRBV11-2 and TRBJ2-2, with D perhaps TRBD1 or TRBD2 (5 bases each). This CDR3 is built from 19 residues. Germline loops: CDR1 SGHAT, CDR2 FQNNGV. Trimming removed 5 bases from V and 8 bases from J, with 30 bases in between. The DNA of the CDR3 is TGTGCCAGCAGCCCCCAAGTTAGCCCCCCGGGACGCCCAACGGGGGAGCTGTTTTTT. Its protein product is CASSPQVSPPGRPTGELFF.

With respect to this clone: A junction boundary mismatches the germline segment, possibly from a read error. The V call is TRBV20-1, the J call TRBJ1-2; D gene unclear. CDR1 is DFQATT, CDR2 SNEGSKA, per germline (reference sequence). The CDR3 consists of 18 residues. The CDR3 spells CSDRAPALRARDNYGYTF. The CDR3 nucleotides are TGTAGTGATCGCGCTCCAGCTTTGAGGGCGAGGGATAACTATGGCTACACCTTC.

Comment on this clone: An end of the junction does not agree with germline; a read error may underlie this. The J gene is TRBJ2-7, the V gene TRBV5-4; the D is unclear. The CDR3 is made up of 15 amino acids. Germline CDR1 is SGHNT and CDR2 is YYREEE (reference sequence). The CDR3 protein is CASTLEWDNSYQQYF. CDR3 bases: TGTGCCAGCACCTTGGAGTGGGATAACTCCTACCAGCAGTACTTC.

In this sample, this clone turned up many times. The CDR3 spells CASSSTENTEAFF. CDR3 bases: TGCGCCAGCAGCTCGACAGAAAACACTGAAGCTTTCTTT. V usage is TRBV5-1 and J usage is TRBJ1-1, with D possibly TRBD1 on 5 matching bases. Trimming shortened V by 3 bases and J by 2 bases, and 8 bases separated the two germline ends. Germline CDR1 and CDR2: SGHRS and YFSETQ. CDR3 length: 13 residues.